These 32 T cell receptor beta chains originate from one sample sequenced in a study of CD8 T cells in Susac syndrome. An input of roughly 0.5 to 1 ug of RNA was subjected to reverse transcription using random hexamers. TCRdb reprocessed the immunoSEQ multiplex PCR reads via MiXCR and lists one record per CDR3 protein. Among over 150,000 distinct CDR3 sequences listed, 95% to 96% were seen once. The sample was CD4+ T cells from PBMCs. These receptors were obtained from a human donor with Susac syndrome.

The chain couples TRBV20-1 to TRBJ1-2, with 10 positions matching TRBD1. Germline V gives CDR1 DFQATT, CDR2 SNEGSKA (reference sequence). The junction had 13 bases not matched to a gene; V was cut back by 4 bases and J by 8 bases. The CDR3 loop spans 15 amino acids. This CDR3 is CSATRQGAGFGGYTF. The CDR3 DNA is TGCAGTGCTACAAGACAGGGGGCGGGATTCGGCGGCTACACCTTC.

CDR3 sequence: CSVAPSNYGYTF. CDR3 DNA sequence: TGCAGCGTTGCACCCTCTAACTATGGCTACACCTTC. The rearrangement uses TRBV29-1 and TRBJ1-2; D gene unclear. Trimming pared 4 bases from V and 0 bases from J, leaving 6 bases between. Germline V gene sequence: CDR1 SQVTM, CDR2 ANQGSEA. The CDR3 has 12 amino acids.

This clonotype was recorded once. The gene calls are TRBV30 and TRBJ2-1, with D possibly matching TRBD1 (6 bases). V gave up 2 bases and J gave up 3 bases, with 11 bases separating them. This CDR3 has 14 amino acids. Per the germline V gene, CDR1 is GTSNPN and CDR2 is SVGIG (reference sequence). CDR3 sequence reads: CAWSRGWVYNEQFF. The CDR3 nucleotides read TGTGCCTGGAGTAGGGGGTGGGTCTACAATGAGCAGTTCTTC.

This clonotype is a singleton in its sample. This sequence joins TRBV7-3 and TRBJ2-3; TRBD2 aligns across 9 bases. This CDR3 is 15 amino acids long. V lost 5 bases to trimming and J lost 4 bases; unmatched junction nucleotides: 7. CDR1 is SGHTA and CDR2 is FQGTGA in the germline V gene. This chain's CDR3 is CASSLAGSRADTQYF. The CDR3 bases are TGTGCCAGCAGCCTAGCGGGATCCAGGGCAGATACGCAGTATTTT.

The chain links TRBV9 to TRBJ2-1; D gene ambiguous. CDR1 and CDR2 (germline): SGDLS, YYNGEE. With 0 bases removed from V and 5 bases from J, the gap between germline ends came to 6 bases. This CDR3 contains 13 residues. The DNA for the CDR3 is TGTGCCAGCAGCGTAGCACGGAACAATGAGCAGTTCTTC. Its translation: CASSVARNNEQFF.

The chain has TRBV4-3 and TRBJ2-1; D gene unclear. Germline-derived CDR1 and CDR2 are LGHNA and YSLEER. V was cut by 0 bases and J by 6 bases, with 12 bases left in between. The CDR3 has 15 amino acids. The CDR3, as DNA: TGCGCCAGCAGCCAAGAGTGGGCTTCTAGCAATGAGCAGTTCTTC. This encodes CASSQEWASSNEQFF.

The rearrangement links TRBV20-1 to TRBJ1-2; 10 bases are a match to TRBD1. The germline CDR1 and CDR2 sequences are DFQATT and SNEGSKA (reference sequence). The J segment lost 0 bases and the V segment lost 0 bases, leaving 4 bases of the junction unmatched. The CDR3 has 16 residues. This CDR3 is CSARDRTGGPNYGYTF. The DNA for the CDR3 is TGCAGTGCTAGAGATAGGACAGGGGGACCTAACTATGGCTACACCTTC.

The chain carries TRBV29-1 and TRBJ2-1; tentative D call: TRBD2 (5 bases). The CDR3 covers 14 residues. V dropped 3 bases and J dropped 5 bases, with 14 bases sitting between them. The V gene's germline CDR1 is SQVTM and CDR2 ANQGSEA. The CDR3 reads CSVDRPGGDNEQFF. Here the CDR3 DNA reads TGCAGCGTTGATAGGCCAGGAGGAGACAATGAGCAGTTCTTC.

The chain is built from TRBV20-1 and TRBJ1-1; D gene unclear. Germline V gives CDR1 DFQATT, CDR2 SNEGSKA (reference sequence). The V end was cut by 1 base, the J end by 8 bases, with 11 bases between. The CDR3 runs to 12 residues. The CDR3 protein is CSARVGPPEAFF. CDR3 sequence (DNA): TGCAGTGCTAGAGTTGGACCGCCGGAAGCTTTCTTT.

This clonotype was found once. The chain is built from TRBV5-1 and TRBJ2-3; no clear D gene. Germline lookup yields CDR1 SGHRS and CDR2 YFSETQ. The V gene lost 5 bases and the J gene lost 2 bases, with 15 bases spanning the gap. There are 15 residues in the CDR3. In DNA, the CDR3 is TGCGCCAGCAGTTTCGGCAACCTCCACACAGATACGCAGTATTTT. This encodes CASSFGNLHTDTQYF.

J is TRBJ2-1 and V is TRBV9; TRBD1 agrees at 9 bases. The germline CDR1 and CDR2 sequences are SGDLS and YYNGEE. The CDR3 loop spans 15 amino acids. The V and J ends lost 0 bases and 8 bases, in that order; junction bases with no gene match: 6. The CDR3 DNA is TGTGCCAGCAGCGTAGGGGACAGGGTTATCCATGAGCAGTTCTTC. Its translation: CASSVGDRVIHEQFF.

The chain recombines TRBV28 with TRBJ2-1, with 7 positions matching TRBD1. The CDR3 has 17 amino acids. Germline-derived CDR1 and CDR2 are MDHEN and SYDVKM. V lost 7 bases to trimming and J lost 0 bases; unmatched junction nucleotides: 12. The CDR3 region is CASTSSGTESSYNEQFF. In DNA form, the CDR3 reads TGTGCCAGCACCTCCTCGGGGACAGAGAGCTCCTACAATGAGCAGTTCTTC.

The gene calls are TRBV20-1 and TRBJ2-1, with D possibly called TRBD1 or TRBD2 (5 bases each). Germline assignment: CDR1 DFQATT and CDR2 SNEGSKA (reference sequence). The CDR3 has 14 residues. V was cut by 3 bases and J by 8 bases, with 17 bases left in between. The CDR3: CSASFGTRRDEQFF. DNA of the CDR3: TGCAGTGCTAGCTTTGGGACCCGGCGGGATGAGCAGTTCTTC.

The rearrangement links TRBV27 to TRBJ2-6, with a tentative D call TRBD1 (5 bases). Deletions cut 8 bases from V and 4 bases from J, with 18 bases between. CDR1 MNHEY and CDR2 SMNVEV come from the germline V gene (reference sequence). The CDR3 is made up of 16 amino acids. Here the CDR3 reads CASRSQGVAGANVLTF. The CDR3 region has the DNA TGTGCCAGCCGTTCCCAGGGCGTGGCCGGGGCCAACGTCCTGACTTTC. Combining the CDR3 with reference TRBV27 and TRBJ2-6 gives the whole variable domain EAQVTQNPRYLITVTGKKLTVTCSQNMNHEYMSWYRQDPGLGLRQIYYSMNVEVTDKGDVPEGYKVSRKEKRNFPLILESPSPNQTSLYFCASRSQGVAGANVLTFGAGSRLTVL.

The chain carries TRBV11-2 and TRBJ2-2; D gene ambiguous. Looked up from germline, CDR1 is SGHAT and CDR2 is FQNNGV. This CDR3 has 16 amino acids. V was clipped by 0 bases and J by 4 bases, with 12 bases between them. The CDR3 region is CASSLEPLVSTGELFF. CDR3 nucleotide sequence: TGTGCCAGCAGCTTAGAACCCCTCGTGAGCACCGGGGAGCTGTTTTTT.

The J gene is TRBJ1-1, the V gene TRBV11-2, with no clear D. The germline V and J ends were trimmed by 0 bases and 4 bases, with 6 bases remaining between them. Germline V gene data show CDR1 as SGHAT and CDR2 as FQNNGV. The CDR3 extends over 13 amino acids. CDR3 protein: CASSLDPSTEAFF. The CDR3 DNA reads as TGTGCCAGCAGCTTAGACCCATCCACTGAAGCTTTCTTT. The full variable domain, completed using reference TRBV11-2 and TRBJ1-1, is EAGVAQSPRYKIIEKRQSVAFWCNPISGHATLYWYQQILGQGPKLLIQFQNNGVVDDSQLPKDRFSAERLKGVDSTLKIQPAKLEDSAVYLCASSLDPSTEAFFGQGTRLTVV.

This chain links TRBV4-2 with TRBJ1-6; tentative D call: TRBD1 (5 bases). The ends were cut back, 1 base at V and 10 bases at J, with 11 bases in the middle. Germline V gives CDR1 LGHNA, CDR2 YNFKEQ. This CDR3 spans 14 amino acids. CDR3 sequence reads: CASSQGGTGSPLHF. As DNA, the CDR3 is TGTGCCAGCAGCCAAGGGGGGACGGGATCACCCCTCCACTTT.

The J gene is TRBJ2-1, the V gene TRBV29-1, with 10 positions matching TRBD2. This CDR3 spans 15 amino acids. Germline loops: CDR1 SQVTM, CDR2 ANQGSEA. V trimming: 4 bases; J trimming: 2 bases; junction bases outside the gene matches: 5. The CDR3 here is CSVVPSGRAYNEQFF. The DNA of the CDR3 is TGCAGCGTTGTGCCCAGCGGGAGGGCCTACAATGAGCAGTTCTTC.

The chain employs TRBV7-8 and TRBJ2-5, with 8 bases lining up with TRBD1. The junction had 6 bases not matched to a gene; V was cut back by 5 bases and J by 7 bases. The CDR3 totals 13 residues. Per germline, CDR1 SGHVS and CDR2 FQNEAQ. This chain's CDR3 is CASSGQTGGTQYF. The CDR3 nucleotides read TGTGCCAGCAGCGGGCAAACAGGGGGGACCCAGTACTTC.

The gene calls are TRBV28 and TRBJ2-2, with 14 positions matching TRBD2. This CDR3 is 15 amino acids long. The junction had 2 bases not matched to a gene; V was cut back by 6 bases and J by 5 bases. From germline, CDR1 is MDHEN and CDR2 SYDVKM. CDR3 in amino acids: CASRTSGRVTGELFF. The DNA for the CDR3 is TGTGCCAGCAGGACTAGCGGGAGGGTAACCGGGGAGCTGTTTTTT. The variable domain in full, completed from reference TRBV28 and TRBJ2-2, reads DVKVTQSSRYLVKRTGEKVFLECVQDMDHENMFWYRQDPGLGLRLIYFSYDVKMKEKGDIPEGYSVSREKKERFSLILESASTNQTSMYLCASRTSGRVTGELFFGEGSRLTVL.

The sample holds one count of this clonotype. The V and J genes are TRBV27 and TRBJ2-7; TRBD2 aligns across 8 bases. The CDR3 runs 15 residues. The germline CDR1 and CDR2 sequences are MNHEY and SMNVEV (reference sequence). V lost 4 bases to trimming and J lost 5 bases; unmatched junction nucleotides: 10. Here the CDR3 reads CASSSLGAGAHEQYF. DNA for the CDR3: TGTGCCAGCAGTTCCCTAGGAGCGGGAGCGCACGAGCAGTACTTC.

The chain links TRBV29-1 to TRBJ2-3; D is perhaps TRBD1 or TRBD2 (5 bases each). The V gene lost 1 base and the J gene lost 7 bases, with 9 bases spanning the gap. The V gene's germline CDR1 is SQVTM and CDR2 ANQGSEA. The CDR3 length is 12 residues. The CDR3 DNA follows: TGCAGCGTTGAAGCGGGACCGTATACGCAGTATTTT. This encodes CSVEAGPYTQYF.

This clonotype was recorded only once. The chain couples TRBV24-1 to TRBJ1-1, with D uncertain. The CDR3 has 13 residues. V lost 9 bases, J lost 1 base, and 11 bases lay in between. CDR1 is KGHDR and CDR2 is SFDVKD in the germline V gene. The CDR3 here is CATREGGNTEAFF. The CDR3 region has the DNA TGTGCCACCCGGGAGGGAGGGAACACTGAAGCTTTCTTT.

The chain combines TRBV12-3 or TRBV12-4 with TRBJ2-5; 12 bases fit TRBD1. This CDR3 has 17 residues. V lost 1 base to trimming and J lost 4 bases; unmatched junction nucleotides: 7. DNA for the CDR3: TGTGCCAGCAGTTTAGGGTCGGGACAGGGGGCCGGAGAGACCCAGTACTTC. Translated, it gives CASSLGSGQGAGETQYF.

This clonotype was detected only once. The chain uses TRBV12-3 or TRBV12-4 and TRBJ2-5, with D possibly TRBD1 on 5 matching bases. V lost 3 bases and J 7 bases, leaving 12 bases between the germline ends. The CDR3 length is 13 residues. DNA of the CDR3: TGTGCCAGCAGTTTGGAGTCTAGGGGGACCCAGTACTTC. As protein: CASSLESRGTQYF.

The rearrangement joins TRBV7-3 to TRBJ2-1, with TRBD2 matching over 8 bases. The CDR3 consists of 13 residues. Per the germline V gene, CDR1 is SGHTA and CDR2 is FQGTGA. With 6 bases clipped from V and 10 bases from J, the junction kept 8 bases outside the gene matches. The CDR3 DNA reads TGTGCCAGCAGTCCAGCTAGCGGGCGGGAGCAGTTCTTC. This sequence encodes CASSPASGREQFF. Together with reference TRBV7-3 and TRBJ2-1, the CDR3 gives the full variable domain: GAGVSQTPSNKVTEKGKYVELRCDPISGHTALYWYRQSLGQGPEFLIYFQGTGAADDSGLPNDRFFAVRPEGSVSTLKIQRTERGDSAVYLCASSPASGREQFFGPGTRLTVL.

The chain is built from TRBV20-1 and TRBJ1-5; the match to TRBD1 covers 9 bases. CDR1 DFQATT and CDR2 SNEGSKA come from the germline V gene (reference sequence). The J segment lost 7 bases and the V segment lost 5 bases, leaving 3 bases of the junction unmatched. This CDR3 is 12 amino acids long. The CDR3 reads CSAGTGLQPQHF. The DNA for the CDR3 is TGCAGTGCTGGGACAGGGCTACAGCCCCAGCATTTT.

This chain joins TRBV29-1 and TRBJ1-2, with 8 bases fitting TRBD1. Germline assignment: CDR1 SQVTM and CDR2 ANQGSEA. The CDR3 is 12 amino acids. The ends lost 8 bases at V and 7 bases at J; junction bases unmatched: 9. The CDR3 sequence is CSTDRGGCGYTF. The CDR3 bases are TGCAGCACCGACAGGGGTGGGTGTGGCTACACCTTC. Looking up the rest from reference TRBV29-1 and TRBJ1-2 gives the full variable domain: SAVISQKPSRDICQRGTSLTIQCQVDSQVTMMFWYRQQPGQSLTLIATANQGSEATYESGFVIDKFPISRPNLTFSTLTVSNMSPEDSSIYLCSTDRGGCGYTFGSGTRLTVV.

The chain carries TRBV3-1 and TRBJ1-2; D is possibly TRBD1 (5 bases). The V end was cut by 4 bases, the J end by 7 bases, with 13 bases between. Germline V gives CDR1 LGHDT, CDR2 YNNKEL (reference sequence). This CDR3 comprises 13 residues. The CDR3 DNA follows: TGTGCCAGCAGCCGTTCCAGGGATCCTGGCTACACCTTC. It codes for CASSRSRDPGYTF.

This chain joins TRBV28 and TRBJ2-1, with D possibly being TRBD1 (6 bases). V was cut by 7 bases and J by 8 bases, with 12 bases left in between. The CDR3 is 12 amino acids. CDR1 is MDHEN and CDR2 is SYDVKM in the germline V gene. CDR3 region: CASTLGAHEQFF. The DNA of the CDR3 is TGTGCCAGCACCTTGGGGGCCCATGAGCAGTTCTTC.

V is TRBV15 and J is TRBJ1-5; D unresolved. V was pared by 8 bases and J by 4 bases, with 9 bases between. This CDR3 spans 12 amino acids. Per the germline V gene, CDR1 is LNHNV and CDR2 is YYDKDF (reference sequence). The CDR3 coding sequence is TGTGCCACCTCCAGGAGGAATCAGCCCCAGCATTTT. Encoded protein: CATSRRNQPQHF.

The genes are TRBV28 and TRBJ2-7; 11 bases align to TRBD1. This CDR3 comprises 15 residues. The germline V gene encodes CDR1 MDHEN and CDR2 SYDVKM. Unmatched junction bases numbered 5, after V lost 4 bases and J lost 3 bases. CDR3 loop: CASSYPGQGDYEQYF. The DNA for the CDR3 is TGTGCCAGCAGTTATCCGGGACAGGGGGACTACGAGCAGTACTTC.